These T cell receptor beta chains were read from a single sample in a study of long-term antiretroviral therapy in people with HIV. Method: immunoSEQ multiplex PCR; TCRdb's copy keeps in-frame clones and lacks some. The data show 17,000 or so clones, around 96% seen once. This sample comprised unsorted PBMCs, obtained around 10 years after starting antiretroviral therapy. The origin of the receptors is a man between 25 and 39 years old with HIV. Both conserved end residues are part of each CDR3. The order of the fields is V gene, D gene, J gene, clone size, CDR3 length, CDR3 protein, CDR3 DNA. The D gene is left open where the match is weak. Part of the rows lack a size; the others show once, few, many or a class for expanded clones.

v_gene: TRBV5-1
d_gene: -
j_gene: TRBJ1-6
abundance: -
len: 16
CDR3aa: CASTGGDDSYNSPLHF
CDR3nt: TGCGCCAGCACCGGGGGGGATGACTCCTATAATTCACCCCTCCACTTT

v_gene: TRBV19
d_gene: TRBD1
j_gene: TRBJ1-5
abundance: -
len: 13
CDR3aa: CASSIQGAQPQHF
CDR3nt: TGTGCCAGTAGTATACAGGGGGCACAGCCCCAGCATTTT

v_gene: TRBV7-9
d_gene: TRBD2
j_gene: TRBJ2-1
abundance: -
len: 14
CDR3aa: CASSLADIYNGQFF
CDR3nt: TGTGCCAGCAGCCTAGCGGACATCTACAATGGGCAGTTCTTC

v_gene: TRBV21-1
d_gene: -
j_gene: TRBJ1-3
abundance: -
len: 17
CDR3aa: CASRAAMLQHARNTIYF
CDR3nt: TGTGCCAGCAGAGCTGCAATGCTACAACACGCACGAAACACCATATATTTT

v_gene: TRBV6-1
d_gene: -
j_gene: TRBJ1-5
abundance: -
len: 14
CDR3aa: CASLIRLGNQPQHF
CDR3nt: TGTGCCAGCCTAATACGTTTAGGCAATCAGCCCCAGCATTTT

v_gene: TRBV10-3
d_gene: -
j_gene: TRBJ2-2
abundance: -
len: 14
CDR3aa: CATQGGDNTGELFF
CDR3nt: TGTGCCACCCAGGGTGGGGATAACACCGGGGAGCTGTTTTTT

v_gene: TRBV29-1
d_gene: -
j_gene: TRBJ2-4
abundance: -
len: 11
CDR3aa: CSGGGQRGQYF
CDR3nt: TGCAGCGGCGGGGGACAGCGGGGTCAGTACTTC

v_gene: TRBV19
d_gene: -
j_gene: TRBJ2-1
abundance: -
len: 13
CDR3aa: CASRPGSYNEQFF
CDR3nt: TGTGCCAGTAGACCTGGGTCTTACAATGAGCAGTTCTTC

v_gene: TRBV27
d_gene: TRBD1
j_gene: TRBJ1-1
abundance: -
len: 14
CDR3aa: CASSMTGGNTEAFF
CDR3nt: TGTGCCAGCAGTATGACAGGGGGTAACACTGAAGCTTTCTTT

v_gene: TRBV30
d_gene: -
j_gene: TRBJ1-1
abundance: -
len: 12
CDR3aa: CAWSYMNTEAFF
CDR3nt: TGTGCCTGGAGTTACATGAACACTGAAGCTTTCTTT

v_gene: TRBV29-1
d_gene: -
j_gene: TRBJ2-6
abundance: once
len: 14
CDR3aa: CSVPSGAGANVLTF
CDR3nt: TGCAGCGTTCCCTCGGGGGCTGGGGCCAACGTCCTGACTTTC

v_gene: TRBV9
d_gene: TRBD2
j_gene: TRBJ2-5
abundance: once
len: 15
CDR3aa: CASSVLGGSQETQYF
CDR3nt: TGTGCCAGCAGCGTTCTCGGGGGGTCCCAAGAGACCCAGTACTTC

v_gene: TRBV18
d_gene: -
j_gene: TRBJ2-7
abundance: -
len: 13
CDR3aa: CASSPYSSYEQYF
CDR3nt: TGTGCCAGCTCACCCTACAGCTCCTACGAGCAGTACTTC

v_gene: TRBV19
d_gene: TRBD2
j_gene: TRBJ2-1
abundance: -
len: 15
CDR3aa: CASIDSGGAVGEQFF
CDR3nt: TGTGCCAGTATAGATAGCGGGGGGGCTGTGGGTGAGCAGTTCTTC

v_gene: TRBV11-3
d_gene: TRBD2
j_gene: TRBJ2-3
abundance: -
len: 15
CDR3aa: CASSATSGGADTQYF
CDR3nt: TGTGCCAGCAGCGCGACTAGCGGGGGCGCAGATACGCAGTATTTT

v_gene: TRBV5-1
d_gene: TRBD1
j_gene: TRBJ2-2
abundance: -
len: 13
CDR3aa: CASSPDRSGELFF
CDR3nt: TGCGCCAGCAGCCCGGACAGGTCTGGGGAGCTGTTTTTT

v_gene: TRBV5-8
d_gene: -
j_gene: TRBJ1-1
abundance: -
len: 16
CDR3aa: CASSLSSHIMNTEAFF
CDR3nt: TGTGCCAGCAGCTTGTCAAGTCACATCATGAACACTGAAGCTTTCTTT

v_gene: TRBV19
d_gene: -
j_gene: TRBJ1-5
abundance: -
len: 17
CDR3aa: CASRISQGNTGNQPQHF
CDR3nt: TGTGCCAGTAGGATATCGCAGGGAAATACAGGCAATCAGCCCCAGCATTTT

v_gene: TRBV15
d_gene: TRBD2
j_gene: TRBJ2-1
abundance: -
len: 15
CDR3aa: CATSREGTSGYEQFF
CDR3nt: TGTGCCACCAGCAGAGAGGGTACTAGCGGCTATGAGCAGTTCTTC

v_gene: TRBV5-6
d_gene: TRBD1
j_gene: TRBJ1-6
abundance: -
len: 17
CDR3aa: CASSWEPGQGLNSPLHF
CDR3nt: TGTGCCAGCAGCTGGGAACCGGGACAGGGGTTAAATTCACCCCTCCACTTT